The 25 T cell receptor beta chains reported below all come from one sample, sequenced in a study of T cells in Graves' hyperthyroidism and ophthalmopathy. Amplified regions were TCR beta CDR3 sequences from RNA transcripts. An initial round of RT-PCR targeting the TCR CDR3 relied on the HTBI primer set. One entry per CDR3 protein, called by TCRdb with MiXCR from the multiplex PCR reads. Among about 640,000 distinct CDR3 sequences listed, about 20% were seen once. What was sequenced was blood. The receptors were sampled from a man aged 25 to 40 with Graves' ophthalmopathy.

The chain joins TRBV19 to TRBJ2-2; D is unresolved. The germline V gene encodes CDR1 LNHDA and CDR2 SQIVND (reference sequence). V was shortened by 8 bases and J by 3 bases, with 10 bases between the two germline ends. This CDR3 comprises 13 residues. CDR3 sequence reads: CASALQDTGELFF. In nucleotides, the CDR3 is TGTGCCAGTGCCCTTCAGGACACCGGGGAGCTGTTTTTT.

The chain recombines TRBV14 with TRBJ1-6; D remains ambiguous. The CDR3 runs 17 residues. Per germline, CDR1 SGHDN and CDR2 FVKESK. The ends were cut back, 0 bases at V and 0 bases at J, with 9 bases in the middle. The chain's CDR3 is CASSQEEGSSYNSPLHF. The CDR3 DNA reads TGTGCCAGCAGCCAAGAGGAGGGAAGCTCCTATAATTCACCCCTCCACTTT.

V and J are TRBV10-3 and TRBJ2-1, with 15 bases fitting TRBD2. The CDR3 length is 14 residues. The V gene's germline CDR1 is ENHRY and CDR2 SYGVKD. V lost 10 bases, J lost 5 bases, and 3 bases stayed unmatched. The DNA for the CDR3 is TGTGCCACCGGGACTAGCGGGAGGAACAATGAGCAGTTCTTC. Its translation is CATGTSGRNNEQFF.

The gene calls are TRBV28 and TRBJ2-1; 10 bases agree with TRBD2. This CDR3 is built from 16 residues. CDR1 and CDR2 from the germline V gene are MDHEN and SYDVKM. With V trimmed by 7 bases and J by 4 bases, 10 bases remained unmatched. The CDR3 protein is CASKTLAGGPYNEQFF. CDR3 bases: TGTGCCAGCAAGACCTTAGCGGGAGGCCCTTACAATGAGCAGTTCTTC.

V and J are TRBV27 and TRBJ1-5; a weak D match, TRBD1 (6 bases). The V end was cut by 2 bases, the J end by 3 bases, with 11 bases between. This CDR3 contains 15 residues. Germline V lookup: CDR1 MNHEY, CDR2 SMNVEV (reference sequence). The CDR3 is CASSLGGQLNQPQHF. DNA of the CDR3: TGTGCCAGCAGTTTAGGTGGACAGCTCAATCAGCCCCAGCATTTT.

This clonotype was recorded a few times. CDR3 in amino acids: CASRILRGRQYNEQFF. The CDR3 DNA is TGTGCCAGCAGGATCCTCAGGGGACGGCAGTACAATGAGCAGTTCTTC. This chain uses TRBV12-3 or TRBV12-4 with TRBJ2-1; tentative D call: TRBD1 (6 bases). This CDR3 has 16 residues. The V end was cut by 6 bases, the J end by 4 bases, with 19 bases between.

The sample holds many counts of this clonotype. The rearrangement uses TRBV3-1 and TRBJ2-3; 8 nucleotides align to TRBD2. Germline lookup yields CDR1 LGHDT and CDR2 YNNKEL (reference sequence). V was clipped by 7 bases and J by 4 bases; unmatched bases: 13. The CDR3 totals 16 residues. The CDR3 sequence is CASTPVPSGSPDTQYF. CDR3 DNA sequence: TGTGCCAGCACCCCGGTTCCGAGCGGGAGCCCAGATACGCAGTATTTT.

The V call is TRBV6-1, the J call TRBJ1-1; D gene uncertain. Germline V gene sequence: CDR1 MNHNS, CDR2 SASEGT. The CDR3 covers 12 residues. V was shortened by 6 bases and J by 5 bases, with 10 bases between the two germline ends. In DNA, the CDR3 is TGTGCCAGCAGCGTACTGGGGACTGAAGCTTTCTTT. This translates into CASSVLGTEAFF.

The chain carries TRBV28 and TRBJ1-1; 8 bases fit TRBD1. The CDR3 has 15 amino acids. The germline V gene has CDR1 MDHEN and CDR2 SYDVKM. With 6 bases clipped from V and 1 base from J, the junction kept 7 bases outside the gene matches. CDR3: CASSQTGGWNTEAFF. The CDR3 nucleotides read TGTGCCAGCAGCCAAACAGGGGGTTGGAACACTGAAGCTTTCTTT.

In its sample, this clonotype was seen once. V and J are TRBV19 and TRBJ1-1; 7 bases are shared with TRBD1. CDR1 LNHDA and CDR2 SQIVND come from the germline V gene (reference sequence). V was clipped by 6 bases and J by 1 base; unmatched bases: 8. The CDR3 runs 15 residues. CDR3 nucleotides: TGTGCCAGTAGGATCACCGGGACAGCGAACACTGAAGCTTTCTTT. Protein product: CASRITGTANTEAFF.

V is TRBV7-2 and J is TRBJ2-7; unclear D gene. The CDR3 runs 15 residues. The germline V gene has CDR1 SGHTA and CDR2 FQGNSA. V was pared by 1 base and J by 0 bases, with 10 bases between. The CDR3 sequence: CASSLESASSYEQYF. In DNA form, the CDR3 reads TGTGCCAGCAGCTTAGAAAGCGCGAGCTCCTACGAGCAGTACTTC.

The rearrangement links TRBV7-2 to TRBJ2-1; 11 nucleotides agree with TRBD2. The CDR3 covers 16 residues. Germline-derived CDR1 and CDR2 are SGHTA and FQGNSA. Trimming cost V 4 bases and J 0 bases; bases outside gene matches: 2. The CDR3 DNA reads TGTGCCAGCAGCTCACTAGCGGGAGACTCCTACAATGAGCAGTTCTTC. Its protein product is CASSSLAGDSYNEQFF.

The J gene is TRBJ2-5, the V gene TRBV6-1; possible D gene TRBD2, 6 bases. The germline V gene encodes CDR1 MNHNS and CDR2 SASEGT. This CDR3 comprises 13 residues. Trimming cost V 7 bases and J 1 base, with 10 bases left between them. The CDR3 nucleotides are TGTGCCAGCAAAGGGGACTTCCAAGAGACCCAGTACTTC. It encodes CASKGDFQETQYF.

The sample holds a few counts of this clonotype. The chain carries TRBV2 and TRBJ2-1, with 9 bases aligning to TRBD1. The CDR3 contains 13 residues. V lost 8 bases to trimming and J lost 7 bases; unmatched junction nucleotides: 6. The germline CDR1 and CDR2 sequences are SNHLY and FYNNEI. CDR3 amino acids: CASPGTGRNEQFF. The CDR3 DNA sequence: TGTGCCAGCCCCGGGACAGGGAGAAATGAGCAGTTCTTC.

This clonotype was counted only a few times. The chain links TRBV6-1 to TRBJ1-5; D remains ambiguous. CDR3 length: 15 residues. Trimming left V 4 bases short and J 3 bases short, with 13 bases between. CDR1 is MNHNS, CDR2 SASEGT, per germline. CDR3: CASSANGGLNQPQHF. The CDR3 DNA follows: TGTGCCAGCAGTGCCAATGGAGGGCTCAATCAGCCCCAGCATTTT.

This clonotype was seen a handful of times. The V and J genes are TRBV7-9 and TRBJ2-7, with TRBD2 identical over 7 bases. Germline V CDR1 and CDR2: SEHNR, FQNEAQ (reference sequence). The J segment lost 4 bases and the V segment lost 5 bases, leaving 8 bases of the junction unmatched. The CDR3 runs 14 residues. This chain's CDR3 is CASSGGGEAYEQYF. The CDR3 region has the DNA TGTGCCAGCAGCGGCGGGGGTGAGGCGTACGAGCAGTACTTC.

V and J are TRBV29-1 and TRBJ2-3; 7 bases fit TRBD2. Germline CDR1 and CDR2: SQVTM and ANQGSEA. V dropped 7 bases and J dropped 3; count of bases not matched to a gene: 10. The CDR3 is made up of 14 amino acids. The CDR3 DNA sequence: TGCAGCGGTGCCCAGCGGGGAAAGACAGATACGCAGTATTTT. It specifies CSGAQRGKTDTQYF.

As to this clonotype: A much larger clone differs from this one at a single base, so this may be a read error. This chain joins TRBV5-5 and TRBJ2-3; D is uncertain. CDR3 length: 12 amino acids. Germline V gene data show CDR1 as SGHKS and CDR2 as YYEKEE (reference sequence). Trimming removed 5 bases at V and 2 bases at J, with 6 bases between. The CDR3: CASSFTTDTQYF. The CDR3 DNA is TGTGCCAGCAGTTTTACCACAGATACGCAGTATTTT.

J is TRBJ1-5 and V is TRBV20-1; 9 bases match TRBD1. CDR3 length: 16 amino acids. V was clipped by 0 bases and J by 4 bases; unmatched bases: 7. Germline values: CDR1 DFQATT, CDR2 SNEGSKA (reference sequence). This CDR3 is CSARDRGQGENQPQHF. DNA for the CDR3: TGCAGTGCTAGAGATCGGGGACAGGGTGAAAATCAGCCCCAGCATTTT.

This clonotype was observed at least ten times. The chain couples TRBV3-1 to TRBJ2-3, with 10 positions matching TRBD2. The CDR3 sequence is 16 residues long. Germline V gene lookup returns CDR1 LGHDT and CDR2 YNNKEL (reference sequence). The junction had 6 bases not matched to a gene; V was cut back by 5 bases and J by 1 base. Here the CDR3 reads CASSARTSGRTDTQYF. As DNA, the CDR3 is TGTGCCAGCAGCGCACGGACTAGCGGACGCACAGATACGCAGTATTTT.

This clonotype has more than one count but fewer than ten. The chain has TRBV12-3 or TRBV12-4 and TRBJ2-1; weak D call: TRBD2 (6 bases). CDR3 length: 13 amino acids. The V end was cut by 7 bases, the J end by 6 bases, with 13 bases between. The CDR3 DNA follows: TGTGCCAGCAAGTTCGGGACTCCCAATGAGCAGTTCTTC. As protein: CASKFGTPNEQFF.

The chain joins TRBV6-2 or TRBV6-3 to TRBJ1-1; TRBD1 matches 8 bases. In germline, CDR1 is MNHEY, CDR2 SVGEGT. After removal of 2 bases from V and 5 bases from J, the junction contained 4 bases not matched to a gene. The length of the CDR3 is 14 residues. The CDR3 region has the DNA TGTGCCAGCAGTTACCTAAACAGGGGGACTGAAGCTTTCTTT. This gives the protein CASSYLNRGTEAFF.

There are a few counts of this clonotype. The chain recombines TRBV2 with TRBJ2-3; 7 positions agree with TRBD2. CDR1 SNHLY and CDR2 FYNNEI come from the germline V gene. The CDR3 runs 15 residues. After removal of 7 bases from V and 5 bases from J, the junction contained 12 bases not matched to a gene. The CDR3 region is CASKTGTTSLDTQYF. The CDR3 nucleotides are TGTGCCAGCAAAACCGGGACTACCTCGCTAGATACGCAGTATTTT.

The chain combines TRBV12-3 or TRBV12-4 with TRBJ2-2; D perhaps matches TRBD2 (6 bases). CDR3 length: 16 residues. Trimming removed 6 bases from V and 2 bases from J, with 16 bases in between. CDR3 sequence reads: CASRRDGLVNTGELFF. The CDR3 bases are TGTGCCAGCAGGCGGGACGGCCTAGTTAACACCGGGGAGCTGTTTTTT.

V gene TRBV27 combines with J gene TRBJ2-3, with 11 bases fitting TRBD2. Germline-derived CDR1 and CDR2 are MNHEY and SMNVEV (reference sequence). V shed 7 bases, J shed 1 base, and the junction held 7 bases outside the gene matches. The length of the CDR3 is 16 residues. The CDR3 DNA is TGTGCCAGCAACCCCCTTAGCGGGAGGGGCACAGATACGCAGTATTTT. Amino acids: CASNPLSGRGTDTQYF.